This T cell receptor beta chain was recorded in a study of shared clonotypes between healthy human individuals. Study-level information: The people who gave samples were a couple of women and three men aged 18 to 49. General study points: Sampling was confined to blood; repertoires within tissues likely differ. Sequencing depth was expected to affect clonotype sharing among donors.

The CDR3 spans 11 residues. Germline CDR1 SGHVS, CDR2 FQNEAQ. The V gene lost 4 bases and the J gene lost 6 bases, with 7 bases spanning the gap. Points on this clone: Its antigen is as yet unknown.

Genomic DNA of unsorted samples came from 90 million to 95 million PBMCs. Clones were read by immunoSEQ multiplex PCR, and TCRdb kept only the in-frame ones, dropping some. Of fewer than 600,000 clones in the sample, roughly 77% were seen once. The sequencing sample was made of PBMCs. The clonotype originates from a woman between 40 and 55 years old in good health. Some clones in this sample may be carry-over from other donors' samples. V gene TRBV7-8 combines with J gene TRBJ2-7, with D uncertain. Here the CDR3 DNA reads TGTGCCAGCAGCTCGACCTTCGAGCAGTACTTC. Its protein product is CASSSTFEQYF.